Shown below are 18 T cell receptor beta chains from a single sample sequenced in a study of metastatic and nonmetastatic thyroid tumors (dated by TCRdb to about 2020). The protocol used for the library was PCR. Sequencing used an Illumina HiSeq 4000. The public reads were quality trimmed at Q25 with fastp and then assembled into clones with MiXCR by TCRdb, keeping productive beta chains. The sample contains about 27,000 clones, 10% to 15% of them found a single time. The ten top clones hold nearly 5% of the sample. No treatment had been received by any patient before thyroid surgery. Material: blood. The receptors here all came from a female donor with papillary thyroid cancer or a benign thyroid nodule (not recorded which). Some clones in this sample may be carry-over from other donors' samples.

This clone was counted many times. The chain has TRBV18 and TRBJ2-3; TRBD2 aligns across 10 bases. Germline V gives CDR1 KGHSH, CDR2 LQKENI. The CDR3 extends over 15 amino acids. The junction had 4 bases not matched to a gene; V was cut back by 3 bases and J by 4 bases. This chain's CDR3 is CASSPPSGSSDTQYF. The CDR3 DNA reads as TGTGCCAGCTCACCCCCTAGCGGGAGCTCAGATACGCAGTATTTT.

This clone was detected many times. J is TRBJ1-5 and V is TRBV9; D is possibly TRBD1 (6 bases). V was trimmed by 6 bases and J by 6 bases, leaving 16 bases between them. Germline CDR1 and CDR2: SGDLS and YYNGEE. The CDR3 contains 14 residues. CDR3 amino acids: CASTPSRGLQPQHF. DNA of the CDR3: TGTGCCAGCACCCCATCCAGGGGTCTTCAGCCCCAGCATTTT.

This clone occurred many times. This rearrangement joins TRBV7-3 to TRBJ1-1, with a weak D call TRBD1 (6 bases). CDR1 and CDR2 from the germline V gene are SGHTA and FQGTGA. The CDR3 spans 13 residues. V lost 4 bases, J lost 11 bases, and 17 bases lay in between. CDR3: CASSSRPGARAFF. The CDR3 DNA sequence: TGTGCCAGCAGCTCTCGGCCGGGGGCGAGGGCTTTCTTT.

This clone came up many times. The CDR3 is CASSLAPGTGNEQFF. The CDR3 nucleotides read TGTGCCAGCAGCTTAGCACCGGGAACGGGCAATGAGCAGTTCTTC. The chain employs TRBV11-3 and TRBJ2-1; tentative D call: TRBD2 (5 bases). Germline CDR1 SGHNT, CDR2 YENEEA. The CDR3 sequence is 15 residues long. V was clipped by 1 base and J by 6 bases, with 13 bases between them.

This clone came up a few times. This clone may be a read error of a much larger clone one base away. This sequence joins TRBV6-5 and TRBJ2-5; TRBD2 might be the D (5 bases). Germline V gene sequence: CDR1 MNHEY, CDR2 SVGAGI. This CDR3 comprises 16 residues. Trimming cost V 0 bases and J 4 bases, with 15 bases left between them. CDR3 amino acids: CASSYSRKGGGETQYF. The CDR3 DNA reads as TGTGCCAGCAGTTACTCTAGAAAGGGCGGAGGAGAGACCCAGTACTTC.

In this sample, this clone turned up many times. The chain has TRBV6-1 and TRBJ1-4; D may be TRBD1 (6 bases). CDR3 length equals 16 residues. The V gene's germline CDR1 is MNHNS and CDR2 SASEGT. Trimming left V 4 bases short and J 8 bases short, with 20 bases between. As DNA, the CDR3 is TGTGCCAGCAGTGGAGCCGGGGCAGGGGAGGGGGAAAAACTGTTTTTT. It yields the protein CASSGAGAGEGEKLFF.

By its share, this clone is medium-sized. The rearrangement links TRBV20-1 to TRBJ2-7; a weak D match, TRBD2 (5 bases). The ends were cut back, 0 bases at V and 5 bases at J, with 23 bases in the middle. The CDR3 spans 17 residues. Germline CDR1 DFQATT, CDR2 SNEGSKA (reference sequence). CDR3 sequence: CSARDSGLDRPSNEQYF. CDR3 coding DNA: TGCAGTGCTAGAGATTCAGGACTGGATCGTCCTAGTAACGAGCAGTACTTC.

This clone was seen ten or more times. The rearrangement uses TRBV30 and TRBJ1-1; 9 positions match TRBD1. CDR3 length: 13 amino acids. The germline gives CDR1 GTSNPN, CDR2 SVGIG (reference sequence). J was trimmed by 3 bases and V by 2 bases; bases with no gene match: 1. CDR3 sequence: CAWSRQGDTEAFF. The CDR3 region has the DNA TGTGCCTGGAGTCGACAGGGGGACACTGAAGCTTTCTTT.

The sample holds many counts of this clone. The rearrangement uses TRBV20-1 and TRBJ2-1; no firm D call. The CDR3 has 13 residues. Trimming left V 1 base short and J 5 bases short, with 9 bases between. CDR1 is DFQATT, CDR2 SNEGSKA, per germline (reference sequence). CDR3 sequence (DNA): TGCAGTGCTAGAGGGGATTGGGACAATGAGCAGTTCTTC. Translation: CSARGDWDNEQFF.

Notes on this clone: This may come from a read error, since a much larger clone is one base off. The gene calls are TRBV15 and TRBJ2-4; 7 positions match TRBD2. J lost 7 bases, V lost 8 bases, and 20 bases had no gene match. Germline V gives CDR1 LNHNV, CDR2 YYDKDF (reference sequence). CDR3 length: 17 amino acids. The DNA for the CDR3 is TGTGCCACCGGCAAAGGGAGTAGCGGGTATCCCGTGAACATTCAGTACTTC. Translating it yields CATGKGSSGYPVNIQYF. Combining the CDR3 with reference TRBV15 and TRBJ2-4 gives the whole variable domain DAMVIQNPRYQVTQFGKPVTLSCSQTLNHNVMYWYQQKSSQAPKLLFHYYDKDFNNEADTPDNFQSRRPNTSFCFLDIRSPGLGDTAMYLCATGKGSSGYPVNIQYFGAGTRLSVL.

This clone is medium-sized in the sample. The V call is TRBV9, the J call TRBJ1-5; D might be TRBD1 (6 bases). V gave up 0 bases and J gave up 4 bases, with 11 bases separating them. The germline gives CDR1 SGDLS, CDR2 YYNGEE. The CDR3 totals 15 residues. Here the CDR3 reads CASSVGGGENQPQHF. CDR3 nucleotides: TGTGCCAGCAGCGTAGGAGGGGGGGAGAATCAGCCCCAGCATTTT.

This clone was seen ten or more times. The chain links TRBV12-3 or TRBV12-4 to TRBJ2-3; TRBD2 aligns across 8 bases. This CDR3 has 14 amino acids. V shed 4 bases, J shed 6 bases, and the junction held 6 bases outside the gene matches. This CDR3 reads CASSWGLETDTQYF. CDR3 bases: TGTGCCAGCAGTTGGGGACTAGAGACGGATACGCAGTATTTT.

The chain uses TRBV20-1 and TRBJ2-7, with D possibly matching TRBD2 (6 bases). In germline, CDR1 is DFQATT, CDR2 SNEGSKA (reference sequence). The CDR3 contains 14 residues. Trimming removed 0 bases at V and 11 bases at J, with 20 bases between. The CDR3 here is CSARDQGGTAREYF. CDR3 coding DNA: TGCAGTGCTAGAGATCAAGGAGGGACGGCGCGAGAGTACTTC.

With respect to this clone: A junction boundary mismatches the germline segment, possibly from a read error. The chain carries TRBV20-1 and TRBJ2-1; D call uncertain. This CDR3 has 13 residues. The germline gives CDR1 DFQATT, CDR2 SNEGSKA (reference sequence). The CDR3 coding sequence is TGCAGTTCTAGAACATCGGTACCTAATGAGCAGTTCTTC. Its protein product is CSSRTSVPNEQFF.

This clone appeared many times. The chain is built from TRBV18 and TRBJ2-3; D gene uncertain. Germline CDR1 is KGHSH and CDR2 is LQKENI. The CDR3 runs 12 residues. V was clipped by 6 bases and J by 7 bases, with 11 bases between them. The CDR3 DNA reads TGTGCCAGCTCGCGGACGGGCAATACGCAGTATTTT. It encodes CASSRTGNTQYF.

In its sample, this clone was seen a few times. A much larger clonotype is one base distant, so this may be a read error. The chain's CDR3 is CSLGHRQETQYF. For the CDR3, the DNA is TGCAGCTTGGGACATCGCCAAGAGACCCAGTACTTC. The genes are TRBV29-1 and TRBJ2-5; D might be TRBD1 (6 bases). Between the trimmed V and J ends, which lost 8 bases and 1 base, there was a span of 11 bases. The V gene's germline CDR1 is SQVTM and CDR2 ANQGSEA. The CDR3 is 12 residues long. Full variable domain (missing parts from reference TRBV29-1 and TRBJ2-5): SAVISQKPSRDICQRGTSLTIQCQVDSQVTMMFWYRQQPGQSLTLIATANQGSEATYESGFVIDKFPISRPNLTFSTLTVSNMSPEDSSIYLCSLGHRQETQYFGPGTRLLVL.

The rearrangement joins TRBV4-3 to TRBJ1-5; D is unresolved. The V and J ends lost 1 base and 4 bases respectively, with 8 bases between them. The CDR3 sequence is 14 residues long. The V gene's germline CDR1 is LGHNA and CDR2 YSLEER. CDR3 loop: CASSQAYINQPQHF. In DNA form, the CDR3 reads TGCGCCAGCAGCCAAGCTTACATAAATCAGCCCCAGCATTTT.

In this sample, this clone turned up many times. The J gene is TRBJ2-1, the V gene TRBV7-2; the D call may be TRBD1 or TRBD2 (6 bases each). CDR1 SGHTA and CDR2 FQGNSA come from the germline V gene. V was shortened by 5 bases and J by 5 bases, with 13 bases between the two germline ends. There are 14 residues in the CDR3. Here the CDR3 reads CASSHLGGHNEQFF. The CDR3 DNA sequence: TGTGCCAGCAGCCACTTGGGGGGCCACAATGAGCAGTTCTTC.